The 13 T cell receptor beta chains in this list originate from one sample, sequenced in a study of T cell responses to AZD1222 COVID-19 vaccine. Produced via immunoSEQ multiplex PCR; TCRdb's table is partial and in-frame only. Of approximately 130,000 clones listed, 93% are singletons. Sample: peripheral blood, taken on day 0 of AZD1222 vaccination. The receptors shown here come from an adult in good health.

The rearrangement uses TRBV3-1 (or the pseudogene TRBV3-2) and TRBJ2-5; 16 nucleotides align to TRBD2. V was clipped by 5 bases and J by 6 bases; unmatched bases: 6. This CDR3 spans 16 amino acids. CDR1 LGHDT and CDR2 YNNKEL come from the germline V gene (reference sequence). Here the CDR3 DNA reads TGTGCCAGCAGCTCGGGGACTAGCGGGGGGGCAAAGACCCAGTACTTC. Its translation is CASSSGTSGGAKTQYF.

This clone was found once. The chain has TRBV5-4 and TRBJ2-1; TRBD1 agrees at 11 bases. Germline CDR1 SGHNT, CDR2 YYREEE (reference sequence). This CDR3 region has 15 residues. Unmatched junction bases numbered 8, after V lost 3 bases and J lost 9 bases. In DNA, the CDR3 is TGTGCCAGCAGCTCCGGGACAGGGGGGGCCGGTGAGCAGTTCTTC. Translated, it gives CASSSGTGGAGEQFF.

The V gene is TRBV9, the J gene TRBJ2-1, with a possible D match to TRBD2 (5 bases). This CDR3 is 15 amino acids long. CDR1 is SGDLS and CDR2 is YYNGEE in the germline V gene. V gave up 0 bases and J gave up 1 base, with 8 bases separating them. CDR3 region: CASSVVGESYNEQFF. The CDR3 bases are TGTGCCAGCAGCGTAGTTGGGGAGTCCTACAATGAGCAGTTCTTC.

CDR3: CASSPGSVRSYNEQFF. CDR3 DNA sequence: TGTGCCAGCAGTCCCGGATCAGTAAGATCCTACAATGAGCAGTTCTTC. The chain employs TRBV27 and TRBJ2-1; D not certain. V lost 5 bases, J lost 1 base, and 15 bases lay in between. Germline assignment: CDR1 MNHEY and CDR2 SMNVEV (reference sequence). CDR3 length equals 16 residues.

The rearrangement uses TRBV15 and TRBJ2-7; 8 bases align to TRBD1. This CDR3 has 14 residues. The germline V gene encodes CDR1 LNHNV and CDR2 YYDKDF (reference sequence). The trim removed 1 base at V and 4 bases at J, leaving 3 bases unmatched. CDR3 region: CATSRGQGWYEQYF. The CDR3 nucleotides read TGTGCCACCAGCAGAGGACAGGGGTGGTACGAGCAGTACTTC.

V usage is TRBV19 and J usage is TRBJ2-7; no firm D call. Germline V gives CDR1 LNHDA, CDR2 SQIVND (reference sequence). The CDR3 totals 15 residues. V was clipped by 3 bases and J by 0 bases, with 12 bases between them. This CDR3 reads CASSIAVGLSYEQYF. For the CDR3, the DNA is TGTGCCAGTAGTATTGCCGTCGGCCTCTCCTACGAGCAGTACTTC.

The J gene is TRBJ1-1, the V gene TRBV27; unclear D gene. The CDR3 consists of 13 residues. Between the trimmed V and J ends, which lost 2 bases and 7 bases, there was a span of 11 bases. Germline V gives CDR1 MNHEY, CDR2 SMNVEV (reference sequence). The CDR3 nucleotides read TGTGCCAGCAGTTTAAGGGTAGTCGGTGAAGCTTTCTTT. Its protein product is CASSLRVVGEAFF.

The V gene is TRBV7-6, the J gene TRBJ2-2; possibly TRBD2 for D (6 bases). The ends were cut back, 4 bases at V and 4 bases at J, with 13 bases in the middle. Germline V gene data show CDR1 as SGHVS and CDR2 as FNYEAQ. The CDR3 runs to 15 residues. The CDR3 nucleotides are TGTGCCAGCAGCTCTAGCGACAGTTTCACCGGGGAGCTGTTTTTT. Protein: CASSSSDSFTGELFF.

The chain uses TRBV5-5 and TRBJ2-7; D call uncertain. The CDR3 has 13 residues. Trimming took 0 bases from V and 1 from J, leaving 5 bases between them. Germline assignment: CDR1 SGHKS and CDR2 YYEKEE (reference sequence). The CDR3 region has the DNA TGTGCCAGCAGCTTGGAGGCATCCTACGAGCAGTACTTC. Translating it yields CASSLEASYEQYF.

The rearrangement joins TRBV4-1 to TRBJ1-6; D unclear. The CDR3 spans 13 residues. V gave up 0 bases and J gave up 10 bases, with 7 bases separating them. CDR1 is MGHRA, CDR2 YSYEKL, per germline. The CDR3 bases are TGCGCCAGCAGCCAAGATCTGGAATCACCCCTCCACTTT. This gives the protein CASSQDLESPLHF.

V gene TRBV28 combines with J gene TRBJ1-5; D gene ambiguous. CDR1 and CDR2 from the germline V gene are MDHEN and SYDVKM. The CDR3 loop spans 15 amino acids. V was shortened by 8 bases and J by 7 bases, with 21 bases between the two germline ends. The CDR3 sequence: CASGQVLTQGQPQHF. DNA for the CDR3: TGTGCCAGCGGGCAGGTCCTAACACAAGGGCAGCCCCAGCATTTT.

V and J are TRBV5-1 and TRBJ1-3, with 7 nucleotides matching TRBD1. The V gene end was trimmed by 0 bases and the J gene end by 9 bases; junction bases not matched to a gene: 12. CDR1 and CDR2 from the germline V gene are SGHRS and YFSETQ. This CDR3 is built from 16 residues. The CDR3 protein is CASSLAARDREATIYF. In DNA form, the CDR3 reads TGCGCCAGCAGCTTGGCCGCTCGTGACAGGGAGGCCACCATATATTTT.

CDR3 in amino acids: CASSPTGLTSYEQYF. CDR3 nucleotides: TGCGCCAGCAGCCCAACAGGGTTAACGTCCTACGAGCAGTACTTC. The genes are TRBV5-1 and TRBJ2-7, with D possibly being TRBD1 (6 bases). The germline V and J ends were trimmed by 4 bases and 1 base, with 15 bases remaining between them. The CDR3 length is 15 residues. CDR1 and CDR2 from the germline V gene are SGHRS and YFSETQ. Combining the CDR3 with reference TRBV5-1 and TRBJ2-7 gives the whole variable domain KAGVTQTPRYLIKTRGQQVTLSCSPISGHRSVSWYQQTPGQGLQFLFEYFSETQRNKGNFPGRFSGRQFSNSRSEMNVSTLELGDSALYLCASSPTGLTSYEQYFGPGTRLTVT.